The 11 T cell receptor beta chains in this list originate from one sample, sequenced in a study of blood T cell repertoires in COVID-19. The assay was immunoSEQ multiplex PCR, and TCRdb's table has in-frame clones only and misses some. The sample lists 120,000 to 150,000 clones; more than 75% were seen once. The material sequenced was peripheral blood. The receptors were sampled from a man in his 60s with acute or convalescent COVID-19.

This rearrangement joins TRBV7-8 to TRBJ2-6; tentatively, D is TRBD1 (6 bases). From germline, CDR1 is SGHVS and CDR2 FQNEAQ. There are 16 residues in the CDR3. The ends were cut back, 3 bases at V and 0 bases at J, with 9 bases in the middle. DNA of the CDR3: TGTGCCAGCAGCTTTTCACAGGGCTCTGGGGCCAACGTCCTGACTTTC. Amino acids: CASSFSQGSGANVLTF. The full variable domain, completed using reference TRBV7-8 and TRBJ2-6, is GAGVSQSPRYKVAKRGQDVALRCDPISGHVSLFWYQQALGQGPEFLTYFQNEAQLDKSGLPSDRFFAERPEGSVSTLKIQRTQQEDSAVYLCASSFSQGSGANVLTFGAGSRLTVL.

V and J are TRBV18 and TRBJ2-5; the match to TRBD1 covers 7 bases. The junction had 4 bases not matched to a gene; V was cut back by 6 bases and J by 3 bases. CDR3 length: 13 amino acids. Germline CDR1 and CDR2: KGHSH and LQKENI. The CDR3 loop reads CASSNRGEETQYF. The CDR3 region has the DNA TGTGCCAGCTCTAACAGGGGCGAAGAGACCCAGTACTTC.

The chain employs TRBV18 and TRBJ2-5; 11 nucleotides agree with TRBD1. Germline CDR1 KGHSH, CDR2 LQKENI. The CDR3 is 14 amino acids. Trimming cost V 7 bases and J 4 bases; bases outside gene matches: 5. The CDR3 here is CASYPGQGGETQYF. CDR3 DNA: TGTGCCAGCTACCCGGGACAGGGGGGAGAGACCCAGTACTTC.

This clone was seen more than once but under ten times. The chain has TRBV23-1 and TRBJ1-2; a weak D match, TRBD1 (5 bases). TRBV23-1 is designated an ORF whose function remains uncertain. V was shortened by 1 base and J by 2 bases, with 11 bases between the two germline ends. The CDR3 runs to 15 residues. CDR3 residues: CASSQFRTSNYGYTF. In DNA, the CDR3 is TGCGCCAGCAGTCAATTCCGGACATCGAACTATGGCTACACCTTC.

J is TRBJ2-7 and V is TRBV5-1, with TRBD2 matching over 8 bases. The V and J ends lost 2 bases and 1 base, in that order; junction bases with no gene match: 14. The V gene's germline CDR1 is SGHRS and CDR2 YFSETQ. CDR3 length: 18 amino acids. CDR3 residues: CASSLWGRPAGESYEQYF. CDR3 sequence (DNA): TGCGCCAGCAGCTTATGGGGGCGGCCAGCGGGGGAATCCTACGAGCAGTACTTC.

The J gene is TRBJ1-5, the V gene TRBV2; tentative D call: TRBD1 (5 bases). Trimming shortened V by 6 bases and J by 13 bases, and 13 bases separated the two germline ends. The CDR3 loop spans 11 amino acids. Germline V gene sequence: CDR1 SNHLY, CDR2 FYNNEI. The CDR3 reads CASREGPHQHF. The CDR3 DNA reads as TGTGCCAGCAGGGAGGGGCCCCATCAGCATTTT.

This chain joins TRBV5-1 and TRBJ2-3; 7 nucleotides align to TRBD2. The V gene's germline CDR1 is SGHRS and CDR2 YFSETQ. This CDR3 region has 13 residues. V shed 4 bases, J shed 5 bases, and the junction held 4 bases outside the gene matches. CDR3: CASSTGGIDTQYF. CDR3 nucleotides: TGCGCCAGCAGCACCGGGGGGATAGATACGCAGTATTTT.

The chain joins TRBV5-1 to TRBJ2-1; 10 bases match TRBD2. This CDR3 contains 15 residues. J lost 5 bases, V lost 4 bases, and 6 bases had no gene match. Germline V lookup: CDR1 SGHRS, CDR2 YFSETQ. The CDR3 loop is CASSHGLAVNNEQFF. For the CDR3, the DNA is TGCGCCAGCAGCCATGGACTAGCGGTTAACAATGAGCAGTTCTTC. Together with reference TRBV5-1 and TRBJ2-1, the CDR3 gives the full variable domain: KAGVTQTPRYLIKTRGQQVTLSCSPISGHRSVSWYQQTPGQGLQFLFEYFSETQRNKGNFPGRFSGRQFSNSRSEMNVSTLELGDSALYLCASSHGLAVNNEQFFGPGTRLTVL.

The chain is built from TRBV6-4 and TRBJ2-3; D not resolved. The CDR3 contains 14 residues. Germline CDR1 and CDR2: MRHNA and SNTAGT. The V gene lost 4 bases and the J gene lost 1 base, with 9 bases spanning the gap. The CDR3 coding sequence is TGTGCCAGCAGTGCGAACGTAGGCACAGATACGCAGTATTTT. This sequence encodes CASSANVGTDTQYF.

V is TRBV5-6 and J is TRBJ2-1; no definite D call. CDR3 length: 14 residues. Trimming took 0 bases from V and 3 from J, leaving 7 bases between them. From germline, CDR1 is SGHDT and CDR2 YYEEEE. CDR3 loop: CASSLVQDYNEQFF. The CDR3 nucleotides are TGTGCCAGCAGCTTGGTCCAGGACTACAATGAGCAGTTCTTC.

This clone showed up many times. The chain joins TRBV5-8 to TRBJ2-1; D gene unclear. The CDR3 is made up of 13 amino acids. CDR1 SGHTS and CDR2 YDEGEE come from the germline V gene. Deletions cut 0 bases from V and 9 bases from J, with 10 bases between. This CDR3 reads CASSLAESTEQFF. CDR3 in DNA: TGTGCCAGCAGCTTGGCGGAGAGCACTGAGCAGTTCTTC.